The 19 T cell receptor beta chains given below trace back to one sample, sequenced in a study of memory CD4+ T cells and cytomegalovirus serostatus. The sort gate was single viable CD3+CD4+CD8-CD45RO+ cells for memory CD4+ T cells. TCRdb's copy holds only in-frame clones and misses some; the assay was immunoSEQ multiplex PCR. The top ten clones hold 0.95% to 1.2% of a sample with tens of thousands of clones, approximately 80% of them seen once. The specimen was memory CD4+ T cells from blood. Every receptor here comes from an adult in good health and CMV-seronegative.

The rearrangement joins TRBV5-1 to TRBJ1-1, with D possibly being TRBD1 (5 bases). CDR3 length: 15 amino acids. Germline V gives CDR1 SGHRS, CDR2 YFSETQ. Trimming took 0 bases from V and 4 from J, leaving 13 bases between them. This chain's CDR3 is CASSLVQGKGTEAFF. The CDR3 coding sequence is TGCGCCAGCAGCTTGGTGCAGGGAAAAGGCACTGAAGCTTTCTTT. The variable domain in full, completed from reference TRBV5-1 and TRBJ1-1, reads KAGVTQTPRYLIKTRGQQVTLSCSPISGHRSVSWYQQTPGQGLQFLFEYFSETQRNKGNFPGRFSGRQFSNSRSEMNVSTLELGDSALYLCASSLVQGKGTEAFFGQGTRLTVV.

V is TRBV2 and J is TRBJ2-4; D call uncertain. The CDR3 is 14 amino acids. V shed 9 bases and J shed 0 bases, with 12 bases lying between them. Germline lookup yields CDR1 SNHLY and CDR2 FYNNEI. The CDR3 DNA sequence: TGTGCCAGTGGGCCAGGAGTAGCCAAAAACATTCAGTACTTC. Encoded protein: CASGPGVAKNIQYF.

This clone was counted between two and nine times. This chain connects TRBV29-1 to TRBJ2-1; D remains unclear. This CDR3 comprises 14 residues. V was trimmed by 2 bases and J by 0 bases, leaving 8 bases between them. Looked up from germline, CDR1 is SQVTM and CDR2 is ANQGSEA. The DNA of the CDR3 is TGCAGCGTTGAACCCTTGAGCTCCTACAATGAGCAGTTCTTC. This codes for CSVEPLSSYNEQFF.

The genes are TRBV6-1 and TRBJ1-1, with unresolved D. CDR3 length equals 13 residues. CDR1 MNHNS and CDR2 SASEGT come from the germline V gene. With 1 base removed from V and 1 base from J, the gap between germline ends came to 4 bases. Written as DNA, the CDR3 is TGTGCCAGCAGTGAAGGTGGGAACACTGAAGCTTTCTTT. Translation gives CASSEGGNTEAFF.

This clone was seen a few times. This sequence joins TRBV11-2 and TRBJ2-3; maybe TRBD2 (6 bases). V lost 5 bases, J lost 2 bases, and 11 bases lay in between. The CDR3 is 14 amino acids. Germline V CDR1 and CDR2: SGHAT, FQNNGV. The CDR3 reads CASSRERTTDTQYF. The CDR3 bases are TGTGCCAGCAGCCGGGAGCGGACCACAGATACGCAGTATTTT. The entire variable domain, with the rest obtained from reference TRBV11-2 and TRBJ2-3, is as follows: EAGVAQSPRYKIIEKRQSVAFWCNPISGHATLYWYQQILGQGPKLLIQFQNNGVVDDSQLPKDRFSAERLKGVDSTLKIQPAKLEDSAVYLCASSRERTTDTQYFGPGTRLTVL.

The rearrangement links TRBV10-2 to TRBJ2-1, with D possibly matching TRBD2 (6 bases). CDR1 and CDR2 (germline): WSHSY, SAAADI. Trimming cost V 6 bases and J 4 bases, with 7 bases left between them. CDR3 length equals 12 residues. CDR3 nucleotide sequence: TGCGCCAGCAGGGACTATTACAATGAGCAGTTCTTC. Amino acids: CASRDYYNEQFF.

This sequence joins TRBV7-9 and TRBJ2-7; D might be TRBD2 (6 bases). The germline V gene has CDR1 SEHNR and CDR2 FQNEAQ (reference sequence). Deletions cut 3 bases from V and 0 bases from J, with 9 bases between. CDR3 length equals 14 residues. The CDR3 DNA sequence: TGTGCCAGCAGCTTTTTCGGGAGCTCCTACGAGCAGTACTTC. Its translation: CASSFFGSSYEQYF.

This rearrangement joins TRBV11-2 to TRBJ2-6; D is uncertain. The CDR3 totals 15 residues. Germline lookup yields CDR1 SGHAT and CDR2 FQNNGV. Trimming shortened V by 1 base and J by 2 bases, and 6 bases separated the two germline ends. CDR3 amino acids: CASSLGQAGANVLTF. The CDR3 region has the DNA TGTGCCAGCAGCTTAGGGCAGGCTGGGGCCAACGTCCTGACTTTC.

This chain links TRBV2 with TRBJ1-5, with D uncertain. There are 13 residues in the CDR3. Per the germline V gene, CDR1 is SNHLY and CDR2 is FYNNEI. Trimming stripped 10 bases from V and 5 bases from J, with 15 bases between. CDR3 bases: TGTGCCACCCAGTTGGGGATCGATCAGCCCCAGCATTTT. This gives the protein CATQLGIDQPQHF.

The chain has TRBV6-5 and TRBJ1-2; a weak D match, TRBD1 (5 bases). The V gene lost 6 bases and the J gene lost 7 bases, with 18 bases spanning the gap. This CDR3 comprises 14 residues. Germline-derived CDR1 and CDR2 are MNHEY and SVGAGI. CDR3 bases: TGTGCCAGCAGCCGACTTGACAGAAAGGGTGGCTACACCTTC. It codes for CASSRLDRKGGYTF.

V gene TRBV6-1 combines with J gene TRBJ2-3, with a weak D call TRBD2 (5 bases). V lost 6 bases to trimming and J lost 0 bases, with 13 bases between them. Germline-derived CDR1 and CDR2 are MNHNS and SASEGT. The CDR3 has 15 amino acids. CDR3 sequence reads: CASRESLVSTDTQYF. The CDR3 nucleotides read TGTGCCAGCAGGGAGTCACTAGTTAGCACAGATACGCAGTATTTT.

The J gene is TRBJ2-1, the V gene TRBV9; D gene ambiguous. The CDR3 covers 14 residues. The V gene lost 0 bases and the J gene lost 0 bases, with 4 bases spanning the gap. Germline lookup yields CDR1 SGDLS and CDR2 YYNGEE. CDR3 protein: CASSVGLSYNEQFF. The DNA for the CDR3 is TGTGCCAGCAGCGTAGGTCTCTCCTACAATGAGCAGTTCTTC.

V gene TRBV7-2 combines with J gene TRBJ2-7, with D possibly matching TRBD2 (5 bases). CDR1 SGHTA and CDR2 FQGNSA come from the germline V gene. V shed 5 bases and J shed 1 base, with 12 bases lying between them. There are 14 residues in the CDR3. CDR3 protein: CASSQVGLSYEQYF. The CDR3 DNA sequence: TGTGCCAGCAGCCAAGTAGGACTTTCCTACGAGCAGTACTTC.

The chain uses TRBV30 and TRBJ1-2; 7 bases are a match to TRBD1. Germline V gene data show CDR1 as GTSNPN and CDR2 as SVGIG (reference sequence). This CDR3 has 14 amino acids. V lost 2 bases and J lost 6; bases outside the gene matches: 9. This CDR3 reads CAWSRDSPRNGYTF. The CDR3 DNA reads as TGTGCCTGGAGTCGGGACAGCCCCAGGAATGGCTACACCTTC. The full variable domain, rest sourced from reference TRBV30 and TRBJ1-2, is SQTIHQWPATLVQPVGSPLSLECTVEGTSNPNLYWYRQAAGRGLQLLFYSVGIGQISSEVPQNLSASRPQDRQFILSSKKLLLSDSGFYLCAWSRDSPRNGYTFGSGTRLTVV.

This clone was observed a few times. The V and J genes are TRBV19 and TRBJ2-7; 11 bases match TRBD1. Germline trimming cut 4 bases from V and 4 bases from J; bases unmatched to any gene: 6. The CDR3 has 15 residues. The V gene's germline CDR1 is LNHDA and CDR2 SQIVND (reference sequence). CDR3 sequence: CASSTGTGGAYEQYF. The CDR3 nucleotides read TGTGCCAGTAGTACCGGGACAGGGGGGGCTTACGAGCAGTACTTC.

On this clone itself: Compared with germline, one end of the junction differs, possibly owing to a read error. The chain couples TRBV5-1 to TRBJ1-6; D is ambiguous. The CDR3 totals 14 residues. Germline-derived CDR1 and CDR2 are SGHRS and YFSETQ. The CDR3 region has the DNA TGCGCCAGCAGCTTAGTCTCCGATAATTCACCCCTCCACTTT. It is translated as CASSLVSDNSPLHF.

The rearrangement links TRBV4-1 to TRBJ1-2; TRBD1 matches 8 bases. Germline CDR1 reads MGHRA; CDR2 reads YSYEKL. The V segment lost 0 bases and the J segment 4 bases; nucleotides outside the gene matches: 7. This CDR3 comprises 16 residues. CDR3 protein: CASSQEDRGLFYGYTF. CDR3 sequence (DNA): TGCGCCAGCAGCCAAGAAGACAGGGGTCTGTTCTATGGCTACACCTTC.

The chain recombines TRBV11-3 with TRBJ2-7; D remains unclear. Trimming stripped 1 base from V and 4 bases from J, with 20 bases between. The CDR3 has 17 residues. Germline V gene data show CDR1 as SGHNT and CDR2 as YENEEA. The CDR3 spells CASSLVAPTRTPYEQYF. The CDR3 DNA is TGTGCCAGCAGCTTAGTTGCCCCGACCCGGACCCCGTACGAGCAGTACTTC.

This chain uses TRBV27 with TRBJ2-7; D unresolved. The germline V gene has CDR1 MNHEY and CDR2 SMNVEV (reference sequence). Trimming removed 4 bases from V and 2 bases from J, with 12 bases in between. The CDR3 is 14 residues long. CDR3 in DNA: TGTGCCAGCAGTTCGGCTAGAAGGGCCTACGAGCAGTACTTC. Its translation is CASSSARRAYEQYF.